This section outlines one T cell receptor (beta chain) sequence together with its context. The data stem from a study of blood T cell repertoires in COVID-19. Whole-study context: Whether acute or convalescent, the COVID-19 samples came from the United States, Italy and Spain.

Original handling: Reference gene primer amplification yielded estimated nucleated cell counts. TCRdb's copy holds only in-frame clones and misses some; the assay was immunoSEQ multiplex PCR. V and J calls and clone size are those listed in that table; D and trimming were worked out from the DNA. The table lists some 190,000 clones, around 80% of them singletons. The CDR3 is 11 residues long. V was shortened by 8 bases and J by 4 bases, with 8 bases between the two germline ends. The specimen sequenced was peripheral blood. The V call is TRBV12-3 or TRBV12-4, the J call TRBJ1-1; D possibly corresponds to TRBD1 (5 bases). The sequence came from a human donor in a cohort sampled during active COVID-19. CDR3 residues: CASLGGTEAFF. The CDR3 DNA reads as TGTGCCAGCTTGGGGGGCACTGAAGCTTTCTTT.